These T cell receptor beta chains were read from a single sample in a study of blood T cell dynamics during melanoma immunotherapy. TCRdb keeps only in-frame clones here, not all; method: immunoSEQ multiplex PCR. The sample contains under 20,000 clones, about 80% of which appear only once. The source was blood, collected from a patient treated with checkpoint blockade. These receptors came from a human donor with melanoma. Both conserved end residues are part of each CDR3. The D gene is left open where the match is weak. Part of the rows lack a size; the others show once, few, many or a class for expanded clones.

- | once | TRBJ2-7 | TRBV9 | TGTGCCAGCAGCGAGAAGGATTACGAGACCTACGAGCAGTACTTC | CASSEKDYETYEQYF
TRBD1 | - | TRBJ1-6 | TRBV5-1 | TGCGCCAGCAGCCCCGGGACAGGGGATTGGTCACCCCTCCACTTT | CASSPGTGDWSPLHF
- | few | TRBJ1-1 | TRBV5-4 | TGTGCCAGCAGCCCCGGGCCCGACACTGAAGCTTTCTTT | CASSPGPDTEAFF
TRBD1 | - | TRBJ2-1 | TRBV4-1 | TGCGCCAGCAGCCAGGACGACAGGGCCCTCTACAATGAGCAGTTCTTC | CASSQDDRALYNEQFF
- | once | TRBJ2-2 | TRBV4-1 | TGCGCCAGCAGCCAAGTTTCCACAGCCGGGGAGCTGTTTTTT | CASSQVSTAGELFF
TRBD1 | - | TRBJ2-7 | TRBV2 | TGTGCCAGCAGCCAGGACAGGTCTCTTGAATACGAGCAGTACTTC | CASSQDRSLEYEQYF
TRBD1 | - | TRBJ1-4 | TRBV4-2 | TGTGCCAGCAGCCAACCAGACAGGGGGGATGAAAAACTGTTTTTT | CASSQPDRGDEKLFF
TRBD1 | - | TRBJ2-7 | TRBV7-6 | TGTGCCAGCAGCCTCAGACAGGGTCCCGAGCAGTACTTC | CASSLRQGPEQYF
- | - | TRBJ2-2 | TRBV27 | TGTGCCAGCAGTTTGGTAGGGGACAACACCGGGGAGCTGTTTTTT | CASSLVGDNTGELFF
TRBD1 | - | TRBJ2-3 | TRBV7-7 | TGTGCTAGCAGCTTAGGGGACAGGGACACAGATACGCAGTATTTT | CASSLGDRDTDTQYF
- | once | TRBJ2-1 | TRBV18 | TGTGCCAGCTCACCAGGTCTCCAAAGCTCCTACAATGAGCAGTTCTTC | CASSPGLQSSYNEQFF
TRBD1 | few | TRBJ2-7 | TRBV7-2 | TGTGCCAGCAGCTTAGCTGCGGGACAGGCGTTATACGAGCAGTACTTC | CASSLAAGQALYEQYF
- | few | TRBJ2-7 | TRBV19 | TGTGCCACCTCGGGTCCTAAGGGGTACGAGCAGTACTTC | CATSGPKGYEQYF
- | - | TRBJ2-1 | TRBV11-3 | TGTGCCAGCAGCTTAGATGCTCTCGAGGGGTACAATGAGCAGTTCTTC | CASSLDALEGYNEQFF
- | - | TRBJ2-1 | TRBV7-3 | TGTGCCAGCAGCTCCGGGGCCTACAATGAGCAGTTCTTC | CASSSGAYNEQFF
- | - | TRBJ2-2 | TRBV4-3 | TGCGCCAGCAGCCGCAACCTCGGCGGCGGCACCGGGGAGCTGTTTTTT | CASSRNLGGGTGELFF
- | - | TRBJ2-5 | TRBV7-7 | TGTGCTAGCAGCTTAGGCCGAGGGATAATTCAAGAGACCCAGTACTTC | CASSLGRGIIQETQYF
TRBD2 | once | TRBJ2-5 | TRBV18 | TGTGCCAGCTCACCACTCCTAGCGGGAGTGGAGACCCAGTACTTC | CASSPLLAGVETQYF
- | - | TRBJ2-7 | TRBV27 | TGTGCCAGCAGTTTTTACGGGAACTACGAGCAGTACTTC | CASSFYGNYEQYF
- | - | TRBJ2-1 | TRBV7-6 | TGTGCCAGCAGCTTAGAGGCGGGACTCCTCAATGAGCAGTTCTTC | CASSLEAGLLNEQFF
TRBD1 | - | TRBJ2-7 | TRBV6-5 | TGTGCCAGCAGCGACGGGGCAGGGGGCATCGAGCAGTACTTC | CASSDGAGGIEQYF
TRBD1 | - | TRBJ2-1 | TRBV6-5 | TGTGCCAGCAAGGGGACAGGGAGACTGGGGGATCAGTTCTTC | CASKGTGRLGDQFF
TRBD2 | once | TRBJ2-1 | TRBV29-1 | TGCAGCGTGGGACTAGCGGGGACTAATGAGCAGTTCTTC | CSVGLAGTNEQFF
- | - | TRBJ2-7 | TRBV5-1 | TGCGCCAGCAGCTTGTACAGGGCCTCCGGCACCTACGAGCAGTACTTC | CASSLYRASGTYEQYF
- | - | TRBJ2-1 | TRBV4-2 | TGTGCCAGCAGCCAAGTTGAGGGAGTGGGTTACAATGAGCAGTTCTTC | CASSQVEGVGYNEQFF
- | - | TRBJ1-1 | TRBV21-1 | TGTGCCAGCGGGACCGGACAGGGGGCTAACCGATTTGAAGCTTTCTTT | CASGTGQGANRFEAFF
- | few | TRBJ1-3 | TRBV28 | TGTGCCAGCAGTGCCTCTGGAAACACCATATATTTT | CASSASGNTIYF
- | - | TRBJ2-7 | TRBV6-1 | TGTGCCAGCAGTGAAGACGCGCCACGGGATTACGAGCAGTACTTC | CASSEDAPRDYEQYF
- | - | TRBJ2-1 | TRBV7-2 | TGTGCCAGCAGCCGGGGGGCGGGGGCCTACAATGAGCAGTTCTTC | CASSRGAGAYNEQFF
TRBD1 | few | TRBJ1-2 | TRBV28 | TGTGCCAGCAGGGAGGGGGCGTTGAGCTATGGCTACACCTTC | CASREGALSYGYTF
TRBD1 | - | TRBJ1-4 | TRBV28 | TGTGCCAGCAGTTTACCGGGACAGGGGGAGGAAAAACTGTTTTTT | CASSLPGQGEEKLFF
- | - | TRBJ1-2 | TRBV7-9 | TGTGCCAGCAGCTTTAGGCAAAACTATGGCTACACCTTC | CASSFRQNYGYTF
- | - | TRBJ1-1 | TRBV29-1 | TGCAGCATCGAGGGGTCGGCAAGCACTGAAGCTTTCTTT | CSIEGSASTEAFF
TRBD1 | - | TRBJ2-5 | TRBV7-8 | TGTGCCAGCCTCCGCAGGGGGCTTAGTGAGACCCAGTACTTC | CASLRRGLSETQYF
- | - | TRBJ1-1 | TRBV6-5 | TGTGCCAGCAGATTAACAGGGAATGTGGGGGATGAAGCTTTCTTT | CASRLTGNVGDEAFF